This TCR beta chain emerged from a study of blood T cell repertoires in COVID-19. It was during active infection that Seattle patients were enrolled and then longitudinally followed. V was cut by 0 bases and J by 7 bases, with 7 bases left in between. The CDR3 length is 14 residues. Germline assignment: CDR1 LGHDT and CDR2 YNNKEL (reference sequence). Authors' processing steps: Reference gene primer amplification yielded estimated nucleated cell counts. Sequencing used immunoSEQ multiplex PCR; TCRdb keeps in-frame clones, though not all of them. That table is the source of V, J and clone size, and D and trimming were worked out from the DNA. The sample has some 270,000 clones; about 82% are singletons.

Material: peripheral blood. The chain has TRBV3-1 (or the pseudogene TRBV3-2) and TRBJ1-6; D remains unclear. The TCR sequence derives from an elderly woman with COVID-19, enrolled during active disease. The CDR3 spells CASSQDAPNSPLHF. The CDR3 DNA follows: TGTGCCAGCAGCCAAGATGCGCCGAATTCACCCCTCCACTTT.